These 16 T cell receptor beta chains came from one sample sequenced in a study of T cells in women clearing cervical HPV infection. TCRdb keeps only in-frame clones here, not all; method: immunoSEQ multiplex PCR. There are about 30,000 clones in the sample, with 7.8% held by the top ten. Sequenced: blood buffy coat. These receptors were collected from a woman aged 18 to 75 with a cervical HPV16 infection that either progressed to CIN3+ or cleared (not recorded which).

About this clone: From the germline J gene comes the end of the CDR3, since the read stops 3 residues before it. The chain recombines TRBV20-1 with TRBJ2-3; tentatively, D is TRBD2 (5 bases). CDR3 length equals 14 residues. The V end lost 1 base, the J end lost 2 bases, and 10 bases lay between the germline ends. Germline CDR1 is DFQATT and CDR2 is SNEGSKA (reference sequence). The CDR3 sequence: CSARASGPTDTQYF. The sequenced part of the CDR3 DNA is TGCAGTGCTAGAGCGAGCGGTCCCACAGATACG.

Of note for this clone: The read ends 3 residues early relative to the CDR3; the germline J gene fills the gap. The rearrangement links TRBV19 to TRBJ2-2; possibly TRBD1 or TRBD2 for D (5 bases each). CDR1 LNHDA and CDR2 SQIVND come from the germline V gene (reference sequence). CDR3 length: 14 residues. The CDR3 here is CASSVEGIDYGLFF. The sequenced CDR3 bases are TGTGCCAGTTCGGTTGAGGGGATCGATTATGGG.

Turning to this clone: From the germline J gene comes the end of the CDR3, since the read stops 3 residues before it. The chain carries TRBV5-1 and TRBJ1-1; a possible D gene is TRBD1 (5 bases). V shed 2 bases and J shed 0 bases, with 8 bases lying between them. The CDR3 length is 14 residues. From germline, CDR1 is SGHRS and CDR2 YFSETQ. CDR3 loop: CASSLGELNTEAFF. CDR3 DNA, as far as it was read: TGCGCCAGCAGCTTAGGGGAGTTGAACACTGAA.

With regard to this clone: Coverage ceases 3 residues before the CDR3 finishes, and the germline J gene fills in the end. The chain joins TRBV7-3 to TRBJ1-1; 7 bases are shared with TRBD1. Germline V gives CDR1 SGHTA, CDR2 FQGTGA. The CDR3 sequence is 15 residues long. The trim removed 6 bases at V and 5 bases at J, leaving 12 bases unmatched. CDR3 region: CASRLAGGSKTEAFF. Partial CDR3 DNA: TGTGCCAGCAGGTTAGCAGGGGGAAGTAAGACTGAA.

The CDR3 bases that were read are TGTGCCACTGACGGACAGGGGGCAAGCGGGGAG. This codes for CATDGQGASGE. The whole CDR3 is CATDGQGASGELFF. V gene TRBV7-9 combines with J gene TRBJ2-2; 11 bases agree with TRBD1. Read sequence stops 3 residues before the CDR3 end, and the germline J gene provides the missing end. Germline lookup yields CDR1 SEHNR and CDR2 FQNEAQ (reference sequence). Trimming removed 10 bases from V and 7 bases from J; junction bases left unmatched: 8. The CDR3 sequence is 14 residues long.

Notes on this clone: The CDR3 end falls 3 residues outside the read, so it is completed with the germline J gene. The chain has TRBV12-5 and TRBJ2-1; D perhaps matches TRBD1 (6 bases). Trimming shortened V by 1 base and J by 6 bases, and 10 bases separated the two germline ends. This CDR3 has 14 amino acids. The germline CDR1 and CDR2 sequences are LGHNT and FRNRAP. Here the CDR3 reads CASGLGTAANEQFF. The sequenced CDR3 bases are TGTGCTAGTGGTTTGGGGACAGCCGCCAATGAG.

In the case of this clone: The read falls 3 residues short of the CDR3 end, and the missing part is taken from the germline J gene. V is TRBV2 and J is TRBJ2-7; 9 bases line up with TRBD1. The CDR3 has 13 residues. V lost 7 bases to trimming and J lost 6 bases; unmatched junction nucleotides: 7. CDR1 and CDR2 from the germline V gene are SNHLY and FYNNEI. The CDR3 sequence: CASNRDREGEQYF. The DNA read from the CDR3 is TGTGCCAGCAATAGGGACAGGGAGGGCGAG.

Concerning this clone: The read ends 3 residues early relative to the CDR3; the germline J gene fills the gap. The chain recombines TRBV19 with TRBJ1-2; D is possibly TRBD1 (6 bases). V lost 6 bases and J 5 bases, leaving 19 bases between the germline ends. CDR1 is LNHDA and CDR2 is SQIVND in the germline V gene (reference sequence). The CDR3 covers 15 residues. Partial CDR3 DNA: TGTGCCAGTAGCCTCCACGGACAGTCCGGATATGGC. Translating gives CASSLHGQSGYG. The entire CDR3 protein is CASSLHGQSGYGYTF. The complete variable domain, with remaining parts taken from reference TRBV19 and TRBJ1-2, reads DGGITQSPKYLFRKEGQNVTLSCEQNLNHDAMYWYRQDPGQGLRLIYYSQIVNDFQKGDIAEGYSVSREKKESFPLTVTSAQKNPTAFYLCASSLHGQSGYGYTFGSGTRLTVV.

Comments on this clone: The CDR3 end is not reached by the read, which stops 3 residues before it; the germline J gene fills it in. This sequence joins TRBV13 and TRBJ2-1; the match to TRBD2 covers 7 bases. This CDR3 is 14 amino acids long. Germline V gene data show CDR1 as PRHDT and CDR2 as FYEKMQ (reference sequence). The J segment lost 5 bases and the V segment lost 5 bases, leaving 6 bases of the junction unmatched. Here the CDR3 reads CASSPSSGHNEQFF. CDR3 DNA (partial): TGTGCCAGCAGCCCCTCTAGCGGCCACAATGAG.

The CDR3 here is CASSIGLAGTYDYTF. CDR3 bases read: TGTGCCAGTAGTATCGGACTAGCGGGGACCTACGAC. This chain connects TRBV19 to TRBJ1-2, with D perhaps matching TRBD1 (5 bases). The CDR3 extends 3 residues past the end of the read, so its final part is completed from the germline J gene. The germline gives CDR1 LNHDA, CDR2 SQIVND (reference sequence). This CDR3 is built from 15 residues. Looking up the rest from reference TRBV19 and TRBJ1-2 gives the full variable domain: DGGITQSPKYLFRKEGQNVTLSCEQNLNHDAMYWYRQDPGQGLRLIYYSQIVNDFQKGDIAEGYSVSREKKESFPLTVTSAQKNPTAFYLCASSIGLAGTYDYTFGSGTRLTVV.

Concerning this clone itself: The read halts 3 residues ahead of the CDR3 end, with the missing end drawn from the germline J gene. The rearrangement uses TRBV7-9 and TRBJ2-7; 7 nucleotides match TRBD1. With V trimmed by 4 bases and J by 0 bases, 6 bases remained unmatched. The germline CDR1 and CDR2 sequences are SEHNR and FQNEAQ (reference sequence). The CDR3 runs 15 residues. CDR3 residues: CASSSGRDSSYEQYF. The DNA read from the CDR3 is TGTGCCAGCAGCTCAGGACGGGACAGCTCCTACGAG.

A note on this clone: The read is 3 residues too short to cover the CDR3 end, so that end is filled in from the germline J gene. J is TRBJ1-2 and V is TRBV29-1, with D perhaps TRBD1 (5 bases). Germline CDR1 reads SQVTM; CDR2 reads ANQGSEA. This CDR3 has 12 amino acids. The CDR3 sequence: CSVPRDSTGYTF. The part of the CDR3 DNA that was read is TGCAGCGTCCCCCGGGACTCCACGGGC.

As concerns this clone: The CDR3 end falls 3 residues outside the read, so it is completed with the germline J gene. This sequence joins TRBV4-1 and TRBJ2-2, with TRBD2 matching over 9 bases. Trimming cost V 8 bases and J 3 bases; bases outside gene matches: 7. Germline CDR1 and CDR2: MGHRA and YSYEKL. CDR3 length equals 15 residues. CDR3 DNA (partial): TGCGCCAGCTCAGGACTAGCGAGTTACACCGGGGAG. Protein product: CASSGLASYTGE. The CDR3 in its entirety is CASSGLASYTGELFF.

Regarding this clone: The CDR3 goes on 3 residues after the read ends, and that part is filled in from the germline J gene. The J gene is TRBJ2-4, the V gene TRBV12-5, with 9 bases matching TRBD1. Germline V lookup: CDR1 LGHNT, CDR2 FRNRAP. CDR3 length: 18 amino acids. CDR3 DNA, as far as it was read: TGTGCTAGTGGACCAGACTTCCCGGGACAGGGAGTAAGGAGGATT. Residues: CASGPDFPGQGVRRI. The CDR3 reads in full as CASGPDFPGQGVRRIQYF.

Remarks on this clone: The read finishes 3 residues shy of the CDR3 end, and the germline J gene is used to complete it. The chain carries TRBV20-1 and TRBJ2-2; the D is unclear. The germline CDR1 and CDR2 sequences are DFQATT and SNEGSKA (reference sequence). The CDR3 is made up of 12 amino acids. The V and J ends lost 3 bases and 5 bases respectively, with 7 bases between them. CDR3: CSASGRTGELFF. The covered CDR3 bases are TGCAGTGCTAGTGGGCGAACCGGGGAG.

With regard to this clone: The read terminates 3 residues ahead of where the CDR3 ends, so the germline J gene completes it. The chain combines TRBV19 with TRBJ2-7, with 8 bases fitting TRBD1. CDR1 is LNHDA, CDR2 SQIVND, per germline (reference sequence). This CDR3 comprises 15 residues. V was clipped by 7 bases and J by 4 bases; unmatched bases: 12. CDR3 DNA, as far as it was read: TGTGCCAGTAACTCGCTCGGACAGGGAAGTTACGAG. Translated, it gives CASNSLGQGSYE. The full-length CDR3 reads as CASNSLGQGSYEQYF.